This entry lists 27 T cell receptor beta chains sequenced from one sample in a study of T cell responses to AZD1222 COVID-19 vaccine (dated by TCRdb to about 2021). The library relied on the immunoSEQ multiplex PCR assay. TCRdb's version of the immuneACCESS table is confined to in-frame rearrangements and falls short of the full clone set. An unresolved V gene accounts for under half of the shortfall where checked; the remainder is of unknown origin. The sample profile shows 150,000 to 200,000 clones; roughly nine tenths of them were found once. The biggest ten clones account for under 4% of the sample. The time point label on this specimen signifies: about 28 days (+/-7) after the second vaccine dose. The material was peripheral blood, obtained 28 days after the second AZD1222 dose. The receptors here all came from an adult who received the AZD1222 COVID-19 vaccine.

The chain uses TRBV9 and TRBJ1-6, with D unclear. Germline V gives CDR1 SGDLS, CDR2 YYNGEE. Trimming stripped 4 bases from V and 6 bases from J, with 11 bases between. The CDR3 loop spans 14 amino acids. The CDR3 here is CASSPRATNSPLHF. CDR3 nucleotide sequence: TGTGCCAGCAGCCCCCGAGCCACTAATTCACCCCTCCACTTT.

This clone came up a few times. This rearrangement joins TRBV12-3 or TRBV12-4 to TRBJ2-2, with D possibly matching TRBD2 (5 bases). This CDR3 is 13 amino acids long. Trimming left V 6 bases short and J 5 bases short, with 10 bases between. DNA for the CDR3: TGTGCCAGCAGCCCGGGGAGTACCGGGGAGCTGTTTTTT. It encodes CASSPGSTGELFF.

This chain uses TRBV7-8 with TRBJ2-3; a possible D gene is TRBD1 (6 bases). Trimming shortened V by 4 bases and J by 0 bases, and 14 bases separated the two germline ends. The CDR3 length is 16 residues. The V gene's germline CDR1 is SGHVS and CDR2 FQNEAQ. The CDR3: CASSWYRDSSTDTQYF. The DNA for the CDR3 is TGTGCCAGCAGCTGGTACAGGGATTCTAGCACAGATACGCAGTATTTT.

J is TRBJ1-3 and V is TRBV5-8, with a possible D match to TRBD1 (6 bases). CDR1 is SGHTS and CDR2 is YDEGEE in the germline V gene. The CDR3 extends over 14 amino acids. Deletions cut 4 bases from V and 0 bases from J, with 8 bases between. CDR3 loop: CASSRQDSGNTIYF. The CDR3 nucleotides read TGTGCCAGCAGCCGACAGGACTCTGGAAACACCATATATTTT.

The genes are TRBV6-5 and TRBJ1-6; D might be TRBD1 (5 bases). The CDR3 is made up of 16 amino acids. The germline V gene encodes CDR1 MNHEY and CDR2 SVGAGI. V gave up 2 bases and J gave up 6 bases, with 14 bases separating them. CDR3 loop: CASSYTRQGGNSPLHF. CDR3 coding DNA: TGTGCCAGCAGTTACACCCGGCAGGGTGGTAATTCACCCCTCCACTTT.

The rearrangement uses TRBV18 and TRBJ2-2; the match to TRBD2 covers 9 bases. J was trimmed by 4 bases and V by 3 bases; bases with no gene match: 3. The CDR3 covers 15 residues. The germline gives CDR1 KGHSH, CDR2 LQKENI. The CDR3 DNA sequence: TGTGCCAGCTCACCCGCGACTAGCGGCACCGGGGAGCTGTTTTTT. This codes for CASSPATSGTGELFF.

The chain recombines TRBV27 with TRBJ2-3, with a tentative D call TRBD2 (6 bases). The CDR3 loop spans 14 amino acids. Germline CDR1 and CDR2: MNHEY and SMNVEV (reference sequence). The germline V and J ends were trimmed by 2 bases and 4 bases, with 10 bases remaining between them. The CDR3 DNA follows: TGTGCCAGCAGTTTAGGAGCGGGCCCAGATACGCAGTATTTT. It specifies CASSLGAGPDTQYF.

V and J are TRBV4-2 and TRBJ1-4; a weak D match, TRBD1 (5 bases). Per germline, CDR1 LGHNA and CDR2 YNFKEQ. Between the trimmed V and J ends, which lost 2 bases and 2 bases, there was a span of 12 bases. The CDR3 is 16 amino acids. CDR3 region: CASSQLVAGTNEKLFF. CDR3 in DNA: TGTGCCAGCAGCCAACTTGTTGCAGGGACTAATGAAAAACTGTTTTTT.

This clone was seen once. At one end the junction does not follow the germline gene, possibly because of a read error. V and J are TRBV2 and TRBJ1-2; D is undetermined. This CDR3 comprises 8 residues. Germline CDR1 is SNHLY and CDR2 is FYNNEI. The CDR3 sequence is CASRTGSF. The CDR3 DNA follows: TGTGCCAGCAGGACCGGATCCTTC.

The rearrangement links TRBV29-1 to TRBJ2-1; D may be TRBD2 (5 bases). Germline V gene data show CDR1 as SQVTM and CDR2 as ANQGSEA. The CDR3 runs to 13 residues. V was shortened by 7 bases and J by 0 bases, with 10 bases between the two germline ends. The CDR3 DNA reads TGCAGCGGACTAACAGACTCCTACAATGAGCAGTTCTTC. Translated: CSGLTDSYNEQFF.

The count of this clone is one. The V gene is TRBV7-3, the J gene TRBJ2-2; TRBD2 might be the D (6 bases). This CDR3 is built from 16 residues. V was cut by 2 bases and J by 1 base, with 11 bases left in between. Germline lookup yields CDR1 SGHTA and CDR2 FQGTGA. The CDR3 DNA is TGTGCCAGCAGCTTATCGGGGGTGAGGAACACCGGGGAGCTGTTTTTT. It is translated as CASSLSGVRNTGELFF.

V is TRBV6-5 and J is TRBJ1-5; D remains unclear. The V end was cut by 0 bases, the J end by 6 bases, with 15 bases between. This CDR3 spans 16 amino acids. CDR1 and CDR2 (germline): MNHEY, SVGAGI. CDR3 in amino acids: CASSYSFGVKGQPQHF. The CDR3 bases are TGTGCCAGCAGTTACTCGTTCGGTGTTAAGGGTCAGCCCCAGCATTTT.

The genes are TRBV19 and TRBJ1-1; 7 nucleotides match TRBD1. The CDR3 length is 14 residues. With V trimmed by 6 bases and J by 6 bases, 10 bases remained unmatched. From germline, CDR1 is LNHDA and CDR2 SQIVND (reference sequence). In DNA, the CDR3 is TGTGCCAGTAGGAGACCGCAGACAGGGTCTGAAGCTTTCTTT. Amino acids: CASRRPQTGSEAFF.

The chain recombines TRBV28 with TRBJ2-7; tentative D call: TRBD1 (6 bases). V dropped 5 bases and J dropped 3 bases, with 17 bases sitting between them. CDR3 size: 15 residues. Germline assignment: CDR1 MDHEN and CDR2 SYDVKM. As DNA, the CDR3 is TGTGCCAGCAGTGAAATTTCCGGGACACACTACGAGCAGTACTTC. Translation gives CASSEISGTHYEQYF.

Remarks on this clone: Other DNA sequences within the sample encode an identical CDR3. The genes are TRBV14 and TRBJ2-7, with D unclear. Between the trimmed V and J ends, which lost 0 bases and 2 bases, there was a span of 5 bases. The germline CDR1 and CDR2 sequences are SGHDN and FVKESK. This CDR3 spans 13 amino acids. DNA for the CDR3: TGTGCCAGCAGCCAAGATCTGGCCTACGAGCAGTACTTC. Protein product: CASSQDLAYEQYF.

In DNA form, the CDR3 reads TGTGCCAGCAGCGTATCCCCCGGGTTCAATCAGCCCCAGCATTTT. Encoded protein: CASSVSPGFNQPQHF. J is TRBJ1-5 and V is TRBV9; unclear D gene. CDR1 is SGDLS and CDR2 is YYNGEE in the germline V gene. Trimming took off 1 base at V and 3 bases at J, with 11 bases between the two ends. The CDR3 loop spans 15 amino acids.

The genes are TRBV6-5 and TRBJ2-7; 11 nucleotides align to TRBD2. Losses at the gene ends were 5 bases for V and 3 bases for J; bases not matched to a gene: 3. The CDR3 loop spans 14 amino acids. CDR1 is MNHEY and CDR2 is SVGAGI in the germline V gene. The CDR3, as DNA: TGTGCCAGCAGTCGACTAGCGGGATTCTACGAGCAGTACTTC. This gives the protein CASSRLAGFYEQYF.

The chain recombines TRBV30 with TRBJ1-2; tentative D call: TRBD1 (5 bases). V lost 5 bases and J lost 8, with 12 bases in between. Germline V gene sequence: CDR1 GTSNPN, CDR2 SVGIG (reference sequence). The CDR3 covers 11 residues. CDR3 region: CAWDSLMGYTF. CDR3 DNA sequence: TGTGCCTGGGACAGCCTAATGGGCTACACCTTC.

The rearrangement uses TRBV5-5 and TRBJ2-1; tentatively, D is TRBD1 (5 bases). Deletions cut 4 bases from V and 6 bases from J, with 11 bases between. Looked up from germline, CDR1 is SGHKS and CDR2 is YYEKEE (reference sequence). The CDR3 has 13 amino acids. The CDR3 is CASSPRQSNEQFF. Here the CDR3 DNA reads TGTGCCAGCAGCCCGAGACAGAGCAATGAGCAGTTCTTC.

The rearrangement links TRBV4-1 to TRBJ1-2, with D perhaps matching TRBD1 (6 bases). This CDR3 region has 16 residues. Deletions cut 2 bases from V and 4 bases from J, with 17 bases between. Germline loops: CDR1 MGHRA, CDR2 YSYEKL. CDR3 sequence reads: CASSQSGTRASYGYTF. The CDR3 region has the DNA TGCGCCAGCAGCCAATCTGGGACAAGGGCGAGCTATGGCTACACCTTC.

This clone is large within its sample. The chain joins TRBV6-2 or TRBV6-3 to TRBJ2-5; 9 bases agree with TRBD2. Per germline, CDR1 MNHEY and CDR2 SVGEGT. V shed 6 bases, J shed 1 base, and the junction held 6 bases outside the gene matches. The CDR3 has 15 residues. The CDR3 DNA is TGTGCCAGCAGCCCTGCGACTAGCGGCCAAGAGACCCAGTACTTC. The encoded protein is CASSPATSGQETQYF.

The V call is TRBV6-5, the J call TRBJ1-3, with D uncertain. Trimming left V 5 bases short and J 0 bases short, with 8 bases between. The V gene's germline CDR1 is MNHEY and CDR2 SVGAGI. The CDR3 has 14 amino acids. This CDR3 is CASSRPSSGNTIYF. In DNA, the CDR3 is TGTGCCAGCAGTCGACCTAGCTCTGGAAACACCATATATTTT.

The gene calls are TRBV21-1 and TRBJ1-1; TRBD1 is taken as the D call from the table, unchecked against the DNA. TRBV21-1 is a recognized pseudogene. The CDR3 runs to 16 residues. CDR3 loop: CASSFGGNRGGTEAFF. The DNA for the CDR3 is TGTGCCAGCAGCTTCGGGGGAAACAGGGGCGGCACTGAAGCTTTCTTT.

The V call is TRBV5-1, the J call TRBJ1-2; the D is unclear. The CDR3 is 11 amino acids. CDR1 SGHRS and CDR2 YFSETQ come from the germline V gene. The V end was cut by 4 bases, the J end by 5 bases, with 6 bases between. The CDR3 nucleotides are TGCGCCAGCAGCGGGTCATATGGCTACACCTTC. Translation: CASSGSYGYTF.

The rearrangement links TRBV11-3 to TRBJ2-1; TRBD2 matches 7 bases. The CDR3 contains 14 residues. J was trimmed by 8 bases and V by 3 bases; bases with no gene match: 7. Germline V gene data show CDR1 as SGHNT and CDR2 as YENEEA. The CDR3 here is CASSLGGSRDEQFF. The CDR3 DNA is TGTGCCAGCAGCTTGGGCGGGAGTAGGGATGAGCAGTTCTTC. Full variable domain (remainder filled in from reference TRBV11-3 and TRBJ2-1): EAGVVQSPRYKIIEKKQPVAFWCNPISGHNTLYWYLQNLGQGPELLIRYENEEAVDDSQLPKDRFSAERLKGVDSTLKIQPAELGDSAVYLCASSLGGSRDEQFFGPGTRLTVL.

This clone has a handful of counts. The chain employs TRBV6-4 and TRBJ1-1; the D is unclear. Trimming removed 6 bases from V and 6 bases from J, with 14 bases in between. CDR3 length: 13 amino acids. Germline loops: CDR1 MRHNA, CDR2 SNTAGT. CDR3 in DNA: TGTGCCAGCAGCGAGGATTATTACGCTGAAGCTTTCTTT. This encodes CASSEDYYAEAFF.

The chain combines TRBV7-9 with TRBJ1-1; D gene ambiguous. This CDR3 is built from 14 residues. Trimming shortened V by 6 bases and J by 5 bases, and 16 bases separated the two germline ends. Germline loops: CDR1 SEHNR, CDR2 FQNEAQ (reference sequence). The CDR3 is CASSQVGLPTEAFF. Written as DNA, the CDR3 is TGTGCCAGCAGTCAGGTTGGGCTTCCAACTGAAGCTTTCTTT. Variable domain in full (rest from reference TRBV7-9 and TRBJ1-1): DTGVSQNPRHKITKRGQNVTFRCDPISEHNRLYWYRQTLGQGPEFLTYFQNEAQLEKSRLLSDRFSAERPKGSFSTLEIQRTEQGDSAMYLCASSQVGLPTEAFFGQGTRLTVV.